This T cell receptor beta chain was retrieved from a study of blood T cell repertoires in COVID-19. On the study more broadly: Sources were T cells, B-cell-depleted T cells, or PBMCs; the material itself was cDNA or gDNA.

As originally analysed: For nucleated cells, counts were estimated from reference gene primer amplification. Profiled with immunoSEQ multiplex PCR; TCRdb holds only in-frame clones, not every one. That table furnishes V, J and clone size, whereas the DNA furnished D and trimming. The sample consists of over 200,000 clones, 75% to 90% of them appearing once. CDR1 is SQVTM, CDR2 ANQGSEA, per germline. The CDR3 has 13 amino acids. J gave up 6 bases and V 7 bases, and 11 bases lay outside the gene matches. Specimen: peripheral blood. The chain has TRBV29-1 and TRBJ1-2, with TRBD1 identical over 7 bases. This clonotype originated in a human donor in a cohort sampled during active COVID-19. DNA of the CDR3: TGCAGCGCACGAGCCCGACAGGGTAATGGCTACACCTTC. Translated, it gives CSARARQGNGYTF.